This T cell receptor beta chain was documented in a study of tumor-infiltrating lymphocytes in primary liver carcinoma. From 500 ng of total RNA, TCR beta-specific cDNA was reverse-transcribed using a constant-region primer. A slightly modified ARM-PCR protocol with three nested multiplex PCR rounds produced these TCR beta libraries. A C-beta reverse primer and TRBV1-TRBV30 forward primers served in each of the first two PCR rounds, at approximately 10 cycles apiece. In TCRdb, the multiplex PCR reads were re-called with MiXCR into one record per CDR3 protein. The profile shows approximately 320,000 distinct CDR3 sequences, approximately 58% of them singletons. To note about this clonotype: This may be a read error: a much more frequent sequence differs by one nucleotide.

The germline gives CDR1 MNHEY, CDR2 SVGEGT. Trimming stripped 5 bases from V and 4 bases from J, with 14 bases between. CDR3 length: 15 amino acids. They got blood RNA out of unsorted whole blood and also pulled out germline DNA. The clonotype was recovered from a woman aged 30 to 39 with primary liver carcinoma and hepatitis B virus infection. The chain combines TRBV6-2 or TRBV6-3 with TRBJ2-2; maybe TRBD2 (6 bases). Specimen: peripheral blood. CDR3 nucleotide sequence: TGTGCCAGCAGTATCATAGCGGAGAGCACCGGGGAGCTGTTTTTT. The encoded protein is CASSIIAESTGELFF.